Listed here are 2 T cell receptor beta chains from one sample, sequenced in a study of blood T cell repertoires in COVID-19. Profiling relied on immunoSEQ multiplex PCR, and the TCRdb table lists in-frame clones only, not all of them. This sample has fewer than 300,000 clones, with more than 80% found just once. The sample taken for sequencing was PBMCs or T cells enriched from blood (not recorded which). All receptors derive from a woman aged 25 to 39 who had recovered from COVID-19.

The gene calls are TRBV28 and TRBJ2-5, with 7 bases fitting TRBD2. V lost 9 bases, J lost 4 bases, and 8 bases stayed unmatched. Germline loops: CDR1 MDHEN, CDR2 SYDVKM. The CDR3 is 13 residues long. The CDR3 region is CASQKPGGETQYF. CDR3 DNA sequence: TGTGCCAGTCAGAAACCGGGGGGAGAGACCCAGTACTTC.

The V gene is TRBV18, the J gene TRBJ2-1; perhaps TRBD1 as D (6 bases). Per germline, CDR1 KGHSH and CDR2 LQKENI. Trimming left V 2 bases short and J 5 bases short, with 10 bases between. The CDR3 has 14 residues. The CDR3 loop reads CASSPMTGNNEQFF. DNA for the CDR3: TGTGCCAGCTCACCAATGACAGGTAACAATGAGCAGTTCTTC.